The clone carrying this TCR beta chain occurred many times. Its cognate antigen is unknown. The CDR3 has 13 residues. CDR1 and CDR2 (germline): SQVTM, ANQGSEA. Trimming stripped 5 bases from V and 8 bases from J, with 18 bases between. The data were obtained in a study of T-cell memory formation after mild COVID-19. As for the study in general: TCR clusters showed largely donor specificity. Study results and limitations: Largely, contracting CD4+ clones fell within CM and EM, and contracting CD8+ clones within EMRA. A second wave expanding day 15 to 37 was CD4+-biased; contracting clones were balanced. Detection of some responders pre-infection suggested pre-existing cross-reactive memory T cells participated.

TCRdb processed the 5' RACE reads anew with MiXCR; each CDR3 protein has one entry. The table includes about 310,000 distinct CDR3 sequences, approximately 19% detected once. The receptor was isolated from a man aged 18-30 years who had mild COVID-19 (a few samples of this study predate the infection). Cell type and time point are not known. The rearrangement links TRBV29-1 to TRBJ1-2, with a possible D match to TRBD1 (5 bases). Sequencing was performed on PBMCs or a T cell subset sorted from them (not recorded which). DNA of the CDR3: TGCAGCGTTAGCGGGACCCAACGAGGGGGCTACACCTTC. Residues: CSVSGTQRGGYTF.